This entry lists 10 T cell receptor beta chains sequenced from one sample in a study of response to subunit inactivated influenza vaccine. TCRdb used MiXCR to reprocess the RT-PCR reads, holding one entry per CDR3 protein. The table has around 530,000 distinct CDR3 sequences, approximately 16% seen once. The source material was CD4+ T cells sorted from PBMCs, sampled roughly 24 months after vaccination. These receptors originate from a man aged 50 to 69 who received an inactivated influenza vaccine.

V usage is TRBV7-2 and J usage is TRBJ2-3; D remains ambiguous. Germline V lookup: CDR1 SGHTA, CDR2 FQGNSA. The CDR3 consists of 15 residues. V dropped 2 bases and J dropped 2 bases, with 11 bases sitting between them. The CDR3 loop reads CASSLSRTITDTQYF. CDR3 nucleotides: TGTGCCAGCAGCTTAAGTAGGACCATCACAGATACGCAGTATTTT.

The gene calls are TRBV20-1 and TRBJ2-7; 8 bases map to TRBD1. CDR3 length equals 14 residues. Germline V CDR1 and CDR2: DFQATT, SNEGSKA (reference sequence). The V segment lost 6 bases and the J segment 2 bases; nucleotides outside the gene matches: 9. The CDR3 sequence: CSAEFPGQAYEQYF. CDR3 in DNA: TGCAGTGCAGAATTCCCGGGACAGGCCTACGAGCAGTACTTC.

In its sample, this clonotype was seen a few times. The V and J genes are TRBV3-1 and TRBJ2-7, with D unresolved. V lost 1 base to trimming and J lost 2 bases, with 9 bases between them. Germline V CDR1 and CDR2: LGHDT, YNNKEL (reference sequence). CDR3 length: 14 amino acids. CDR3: CASSQGRGAYEQYF. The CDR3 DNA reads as TGTGCCAGCAGCCAAGGGAGAGGAGCCTACGAGCAGTACTTC.

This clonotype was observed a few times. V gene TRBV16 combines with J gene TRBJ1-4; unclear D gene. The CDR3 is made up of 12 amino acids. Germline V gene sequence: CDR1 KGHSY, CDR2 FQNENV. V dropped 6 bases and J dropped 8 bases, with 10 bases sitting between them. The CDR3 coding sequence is TGTGCCAGCAGTCGCAAGTCCGAAAAACTGTTTTTT. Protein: CASSRKSEKLFF.

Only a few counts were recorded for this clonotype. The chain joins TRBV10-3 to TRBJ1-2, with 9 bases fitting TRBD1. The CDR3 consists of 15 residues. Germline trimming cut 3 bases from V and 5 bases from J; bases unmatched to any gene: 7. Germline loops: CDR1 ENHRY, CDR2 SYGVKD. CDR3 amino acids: CAISDSGQGGYGYTF. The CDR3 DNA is TGTGCCATCAGTGACTCGGGACAGGGAGGTTATGGCTACACCTTC.

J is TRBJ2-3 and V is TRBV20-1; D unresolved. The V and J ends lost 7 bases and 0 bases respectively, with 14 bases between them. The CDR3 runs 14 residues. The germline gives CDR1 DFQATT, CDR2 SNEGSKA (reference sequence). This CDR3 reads CSVRGPFSTDTQYF. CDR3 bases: TGCAGTGTCCGTGGGCCGTTTAGCACAGATACGCAGTATTTT.

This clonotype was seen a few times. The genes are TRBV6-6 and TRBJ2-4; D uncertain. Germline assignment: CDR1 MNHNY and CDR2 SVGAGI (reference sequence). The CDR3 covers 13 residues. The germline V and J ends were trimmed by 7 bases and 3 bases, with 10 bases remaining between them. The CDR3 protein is CASTPPNKNIQYF. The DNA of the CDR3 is TGTGCCAGCACCCCCCCAAACAAAAACATTCAGTACTTC.

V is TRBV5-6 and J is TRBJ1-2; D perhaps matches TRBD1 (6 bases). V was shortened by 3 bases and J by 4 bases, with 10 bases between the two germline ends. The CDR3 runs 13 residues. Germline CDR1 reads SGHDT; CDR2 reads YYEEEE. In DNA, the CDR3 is TGTGCCAGCAGCTCCTGGACAGTCTATGGCTACACCTTC. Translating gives CASSSWTVYGYTF.

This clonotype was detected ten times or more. CDR3 nucleotide sequence: TGTGCCATCAGTGTACCCATGGGCGGCTACACCTTC. Translating it yields CAISVPMGGYTF. V is TRBV10-3 and J is TRBJ1-2; D remains ambiguous. V lost 4 bases and J lost 8, with 11 bases in between. The CDR3 extends over 12 amino acids. The germline V gene encodes CDR1 ENHRY and CDR2 SYGVKD.

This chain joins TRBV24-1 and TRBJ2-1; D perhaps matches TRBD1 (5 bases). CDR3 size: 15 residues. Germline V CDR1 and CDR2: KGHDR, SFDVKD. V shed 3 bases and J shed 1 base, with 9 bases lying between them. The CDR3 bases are TGTGCCACCAGTGATCCCTCAGGGTCCTACAATGAGCAGTTCTTC. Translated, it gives CATSDPSGSYNEQFF.